Listed here are 7 T cell receptor beta chains from one sample, sequenced in a study of cytomegalovirus exposure and HLA in healthy donors. The PCR was carried out with 60 Vbeta primers and 13 Jbeta primers. Repertoires were generated with immunoSEQ multiplex PCR, while TCRdb's copy carries only in-frame clones and drops some. The sample lists about 150,000 clones; roughly 80% were seen once. Sequencing was carried out using PBMCs. The receptors were gathered from a male donor in good health and CMV-seronegative.

DNA of the CDR3: TGTGCCAGCAGACCCCCTCTGTCGGGAGGATCAGATACGCAGTATTTT. Translated: CASRPPLSGGSDTQYF. The V and J genes are TRBV27 and TRBJ2-3; 7 bases map to TRBD2. CDR1 MNHEY and CDR2 SMNVEV come from the germline V gene (reference sequence). Unmatched junction bases numbered 13, after V lost 6 bases and J lost 4 bases. The CDR3 sequence is 16 residues long.

The gene calls are TRBV5-1 and TRBJ1-6; 11 bases align to TRBD1. CDR1 is SGHRS, CDR2 YFSETQ, per germline. The CDR3 loop spans 15 amino acids. Trimming at V came to 0 bases and at J to 8 bases, leaving 1 base not matched to a gene. The CDR3 sequence: CASSLEGQGDSPLHF. DNA of the CDR3: TGCGCCAGCAGCTTGGAGGGACAGGGGGATTCACCCCTCCACTTT.

The chain joins TRBV7-9 to TRBJ2-3, with D unclear. V lost 1 base, J lost 5 bases, and 7 bases lay in between. Germline assignment: CDR1 SEHNR and CDR2 FQNEAQ (reference sequence). The CDR3 sequence is 13 residues long. CDR3 DNA: TGTGCCAGCAGCTTAGGTCACGGAGATACGCAGTATTTT. Amino acid sequence: CASSLGHGDTQYF.

The chain carries TRBV13 and TRBJ2-3, with D uncertain. Between the trimmed V and J ends, which lost 2 bases and 1 base, there was a span of 10 bases. The CDR3 runs to 15 residues. Per germline, CDR1 PRHDT and CDR2 FYEKMQ (reference sequence). The DNA for the CDR3 is TGTGCCAGCAGCTTATACTTGACTGGCACAGATACGCAGTATTTT. Its translation: CASSLYLTGTDTQYF.

V gene TRBV14 combines with J gene TRBJ2-5; the D gene is possibly TRBD2 (5 bases). Germline loops: CDR1 SGHDN, CDR2 FVKESK. This CDR3 contains 15 residues. V lost 1 base, J lost 2 bases, and 11 bases lay in between. CDR3 loop: CASSQGEGPQETQYF. Here the CDR3 DNA reads TGTGCCAGCAGCCAAGGAGAGGGTCCTCAAGAGACCCAGTACTTC.

The rearrangement joins TRBV6-5 to TRBJ2-7; D is ambiguous. Trimming took off 7 bases at V and 3 bases at J, with 10 bases between the two ends. This CDR3 has 12 amino acids. The germline V gene encodes CDR1 MNHEY and CDR2 SVGAGI. The CDR3 DNA reads TGTGCCAGCACCTCAGAAAACTACGAGCAGTACTTC. Its protein is CASTSENYEQYF.

The V and J genes are TRBV7-2 and TRBJ2-7; possible D gene TRBD1, 6 bases. This CDR3 spans 14 amino acids. The germline gives CDR1 SGHTA, CDR2 FQGNSA. V shed 2 bases and J shed 3 bases, with 11 bases lying between them. The CDR3 spells CASSLQGHYYEQYF. The CDR3 DNA follows: TGTGCCAGCAGCTTACAGGGGCACTACTACGAGCAGTACTTC.